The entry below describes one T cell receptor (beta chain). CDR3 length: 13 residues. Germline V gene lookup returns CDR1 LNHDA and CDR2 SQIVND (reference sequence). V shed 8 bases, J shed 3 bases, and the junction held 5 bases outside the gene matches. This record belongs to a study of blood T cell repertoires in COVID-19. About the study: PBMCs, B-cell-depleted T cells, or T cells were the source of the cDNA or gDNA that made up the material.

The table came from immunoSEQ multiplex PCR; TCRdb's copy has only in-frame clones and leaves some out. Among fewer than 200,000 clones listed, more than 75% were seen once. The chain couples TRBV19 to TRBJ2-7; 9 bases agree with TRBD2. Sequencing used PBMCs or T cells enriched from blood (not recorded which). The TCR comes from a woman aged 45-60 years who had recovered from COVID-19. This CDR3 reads CASGGSGGYEQYF. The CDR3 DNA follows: TGTGCCAGTGGGGGTAGCGGGGGCTACGAGCAGTACTTC. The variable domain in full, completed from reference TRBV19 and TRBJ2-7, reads DGGITQSPKYLFRKEGQNVTLSCEQNLNHDAMYWYRQDPGQGLRLIYYSQIVNDFQKGDIAEGYSVSREKKESFPLTVTSAQKNPTAFYLCASGGSGGYEQYFGPGTRLTVT.